This T cell receptor (beta chain) comes out of a study of CD8 T cells in Susac syndrome. Findings of the study overall: The number of individuals included in the study's TCR sequencing and HLA analysis was acknowledged as relatively small.

V was pared by 6 bases and J by 0 bases, with 8 bases between. The CDR3 totals 14 residues. The germline CDR1 and CDR2 sequences are SNHLY and FYNNEI. Sequencing targeted TCR beta in blood CD8+ and CD4+ T cells. The multiple sclerosis control group was made up of treatment-naive patients with stable or active relapsing-remitting disease. Reverse transcription of roughly 0.5 to 1 ug RNA was performed with random hexamers. The method of amplification for TCR beta CDR3 was immunoSEQ multiplex PCR, covering 54 Vbeta and 13 Jbeta. Each CDR3 protein gets one entry after TCRdb re-called the immunoSEQ multiplex PCR reads with MiXCR. The top ten clones hold roughly 0.13% of a sample with a few hundred thousand distinct CDR3 sequences, about 94% of them seen once. Note on this clonotype: Antigen unknown.

The material sequenced was CD8+ T cells from PBMCs. This rearrangement joins TRBV2 to TRBJ2-2; D remains unclear. This sequence was found in a human donor with multiple sclerosis. The CDR3 DNA sequence: TGTGCCAGCAGGGAAAGGGCGAACACCGGGGAGCTGTTTTTT. Translated: CASRERANTGELFF.